A selection of T cell receptor beta chains follows, all from one sample in a study of blood T cells in healthy people across ages. TCRdb fed the 5' RACE reads into MiXCR, producing one record per CDR3 protein. The profile shows more than 500,000 distinct CDR3 sequences, roughly a quarter of them singletons. The specimen sequenced was blood. These receptors came from a woman aged 70-85 years in good health. Both conserved end residues are part of each CDR3. The order of the fields is D gene, clone size, V gene, J gene, CDR3 DNA, CDR3 protein. The D gene is left open where the match is weak. Expanded clones get a size class; other rows say once, few or many, or leave the size out.

d_call: TRBD1
clone_size: few
v_call: TRBV12-3/TRBV12-4
j_call: TRBJ1-4
cdr3_nt: TGTGCCAGCAGTTTCTTCAGAGGGGGCGAAGAAAAACTGTTTTTT
cdr3_aa: CASSFFRGGEEKLFF

d_call: NA
clone_size: NA
v_call: TRBV2
j_call: TRBJ1-2
cdr3_nt: TGTGCCAGCACCGAGGACAGAAACTATGGCTACACCTTC
cdr3_aa: CASTEDRNYGYTF

d_call: NA
clone_size: few
v_call: TRBV7-8
j_call: TRBJ2-4
cdr3_nt: TGTGCCAGCAGCTCCAGTGCCGGTCACGGAAGGGACATTCAGTACTTC
cdr3_aa: CASSSSAGHGRDIQYF

d_call: TRBD1
clone_size: few
v_call: TRBV9
j_call: TRBJ1-6
cdr3_nt: TGTGCCAGCCCTCCCGGGACAGGGTTTTATAATTCACCCCTCCACTTT
cdr3_aa: CASPPGTGFYNSPLHF

d_call: TRBD1
clone_size: NA
v_call: TRBV24-1
j_call: TRBJ2-3
cdr3_nt: TGTGCCACCAGTGATTCGGGACAGACTCTCACAGATACGCAGTATTTT
cdr3_aa: CATSDSGQTLTDTQYF

d_call: NA
clone_size: NA
v_call: TRBV4-1
j_call: TRBJ1-3
cdr3_nt: TGCGCCAGCAGCCAAGATAGCGCAGGCTCTGGAAACACCATATATTTT
cdr3_aa: CASSQDSAGSGNTIYF

d_call: TRBD1
clone_size: few
v_call: TRBV18
j_call: TRBJ1-1
cdr3_nt: TGTGCCAGCTCACCGGGGCTCAGGGGGCGCGGCACTGAAGCTTTCTTT
cdr3_aa: CASSPGLRGRGTEAFF

d_call: TRBD1
clone_size: NA
v_call: TRBV4-1
j_call: TRBJ2-1
cdr3_nt: TGCGCCAGCAGCCCATCCGGGACAGGGGGGAATGAGCAGTTCTTC
cdr3_aa: CASSPSGTGGNEQFF

d_call: NA
clone_size: NA
v_call: TRBV2
j_call: TRBJ1-4
cdr3_nt: TGTGCCAGCAGTGTTCCGGAGGGTGAAAAACTGTTTTTT
cdr3_aa: CASSVPEGEKLFF

d_call: NA
clone_size: NA
v_call: TRBV6-2/TRBV6-3
j_call: TRBJ1-1
cdr3_nt: TGTGCCAGCAGTACGAGGGAGTGGGCTTTCTTT
cdr3_aa: CASSTREWAFF

d_call: NA
clone_size: NA
v_call: TRBV21-1
j_call: TRBJ2-5
cdr3_nt: TGTGCCAGCAGCAATTGGGCAGAAGAGACCCAGTACTTC
cdr3_aa: CASSNWAEETQYF

d_call: NA
clone_size: NA
v_call: TRBV5-6
j_call: TRBJ2-7
cdr3_nt: TGTGCCAGCGGCTTGTTTGGGGACCACTACGAGCAGTACTTC
cdr3_aa: CASGLFGDHYEQYF